This TCR beta chain was captured by sequencing in a study of T cell responses to AZD1222 COVID-19 vaccine. Study findings and constraints: Unmutated variant regions are reportedly targeted by nearly half of spike-specific TCRs. AZD1222 recipients seropositive at baseline numbered only 5 or 6.

Produced via immunoSEQ multiplex PCR; TCRdb's table is partial and in-frame only. The table lists about 92,000 clones, under 90% of them singletons, with about 28% in the top ten. On this clone: Its cognate antigen is unknown.

The CDR3 is made up of 13 amino acids. Germline V CDR1 and CDR2: LNHDA, SQIVND (reference sequence). The ends lost 5 bases at V and 6 bases at J; junction bases unmatched: 5. The receptor was isolated from an adult in good health. The chain couples TRBV19 to TRBJ2-3, with 7 bases matching TRBD1. The sample consisted of peripheral blood, taken on day 0 of AZD1222 vaccination. The CDR3 DNA sequence: TGTGCCAGTAGTGACAGGGCGGCGGATACGCAGTATTTT. Residues: CASSDRAADTQYF.